The rows below give T cell receptor beta chains drawn from one sample of a study of blood T cell repertoires in COVID-19. Assay: immunoSEQ multiplex PCR; the TCRdb copy retains only in-frame clones and omits some. The data contain about 300,000 clones, roughly 89% of them singletons. The sequencing sample was made of peripheral blood. The receptors come from a woman in her twenties or thirties with COVID-19, enrolled during active disease. Each CDR3 is given with its conserved first and last residue. The D gene is left open where the match is weak. The size of a clone is reported for some rows only, either as once, few or many, or as a class for expanded clones.

v_call: TRBV19
d_call: .
clone_size: .
j_call: TRBJ2-3
cdr3_nt: TGTGCCAGTAGTGGGTCCACTAGGTTCACAGAACTATCCCAGTATTTT
cdr3_aa: CASSGSTRFTELSQYF

v_call: TRBV6-1
d_call: TRBD1
clone_size: .
j_call: TRBJ1-5
cdr3_nt: TGTGCCAGCAGTGAAGCTAAAGGACAGGGCTTTTATAGCAATCAGCCCCAGCATTTT
cdr3_aa: CASSEAKGQGFYSNQPQHF

v_call: TRBV6-5
d_call: .
clone_size: .
j_call: TRBJ2-3
cdr3_nt: TGTGCCAGCGGGGTTCCGGGAACAGATACGCAGTATTTT
cdr3_aa: CASGVPGTDTQYF

v_call: TRBV4-3
d_call: TRBD2
clone_size: many
j_call: TRBJ2-3
cdr3_nt: TGCGCCAGCAGCCAAGGGCTTGCGCGGGGGGGTACAGATACGCAGTATTTT
cdr3_aa: CASSQGLARGGTDTQYF

v_call: TRBV19
d_call: TRBD1
clone_size: .
j_call: TRBJ2-4
cdr3_nt: TGTGCCAGTACCACCGGACAGGGACGTCAAAACATTCAGTACTTC
cdr3_aa: CASTTGQGRQNIQYF

v_call: TRBV5-1
d_call: .
clone_size: .
j_call: TRBJ2-2
cdr3_nt: TGCGCCAGCAGCTTAGAGTCTTCCACCGGGGAGCTGTTTTTT
cdr3_aa: CASSLESSTGELFF

v_call: TRBV28
d_call: .
clone_size: once
j_call: TRBJ1-6
cdr3_nt: TGTGCCAGCAGTTCCCCAACAGCAGGGAACAATTCACCCCTCCACTTT
cdr3_aa: CASSSPTAGNNSPLHF

v_call: TRBV25-1
d_call: .
clone_size: .
j_call: TRBJ1-2
cdr3_nt: TGTGCCAGCAGTGCCTCAGGGGTTAGCTACACCTTC
cdr3_aa: CASSASGVSYTF

v_call: TRBV5-1
d_call: TRBD1
clone_size: .
j_call: TRBJ1-3
cdr3_nt: TGCGCCAGCAGCTTGGAACAGGGGTTGACTGGAAACACCATATATTTT
cdr3_aa: CASSLEQGLTGNTIYF

v_call: TRBV4-1
d_call: .
clone_size: .
j_call: TRBJ2-1
cdr3_nt: TGCGCCAGCAGCCACTTCGGACAGAGCTCCTACAATGAGCAGTTCTTC
cdr3_aa: CASSHFGQSSYNEQFF

v_call: TRBV23-1
d_call: TRBD1
clone_size: once
j_call: TRBJ2-5
cdr3_nt: TGCGCCAGCAGTCAACAGACAGGGCGGGAGACCCAGTACTTC
cdr3_aa: CASSQQTGRETQYF

v_call: TRBV7-2
d_call: TRBD1
clone_size: .
j_call: TRBJ1-6
cdr3_nt: TGTGCCAGCAGCTTAGCGATAACAGGGGGAAGGACACCCCTCCACTTT
cdr3_aa: CASSLAITGGRTPLHF

v_call: TRBV7-3
d_call: .
clone_size: .
j_call: TRBJ1-6
cdr3_nt: TGTGCCAGCAGCTTAGTCCAGGGTGGATCACCCCTCCACTTT
cdr3_aa: CASSLVQGGSPLHF

v_call: TRBV5-6
d_call: .
clone_size: .
j_call: TRBJ1-1
cdr3_nt: TGTGCCAGCAGCTTGGGGAGGGGCACTGAAGCTTTCTTT
cdr3_aa: CASSLGRGTEAFF

v_call: TRBV12-3/TRBV12-4
d_call: .
clone_size: once
j_call: TRBJ1-1
cdr3_nt: TGTGCCAGCACCCCATATGGGGGGACTGAAGCTTTCTTT
cdr3_aa: CASTPYGGTEAFF

v_call: TRBV2
d_call: .
clone_size: .
j_call: TRBJ2-1
cdr3_nt: TGTGCCAGCAGTGATAGTTACGATGAGCAGTTCTTC
cdr3_aa: CASSDSYDEQFF

v_call: TRBV6-6
d_call: TRBD1
clone_size: once
j_call: TRBJ2-1
cdr3_nt: TGTGCCAGCAGTTACTCAAGGGGGCGAGGTATCAATGAGCAGTTCTTC
cdr3_aa: CASSYSRGRGINEQFF

v_call: TRBV7-8
d_call: .
clone_size: .
j_call: TRBJ2-2
cdr3_nt: TGTGCCAGCAGCTTCCCTCGGCAGGGCGCGAACACCGGGGAGCTGTTTTTT
cdr3_aa: CASSFPRQGANTGELFF

v_call: TRBV7-9
d_call: TRBD1
clone_size: .
j_call: TRBJ2-1
cdr3_nt: TGTGCCAGCAGCTTATCGGGACAGTCCCATGAGCAGTTCTTC
cdr3_aa: CASSLSGQSHEQFF

v_call: TRBV2
d_call: .
clone_size: .
j_call: TRBJ1-6
cdr3_nt: TGTGCCAGCAGTGTGCAAGAAGCAGGGGATTCACCCCTCCACTTT
cdr3_aa: CASSVQEAGDSPLHF

v_call: TRBV7-9
d_call: .
clone_size: once
j_call: TRBJ2-7
cdr3_nt: TGTGCCAGCAGCTTAATACAGGGCCACGAGCAGTACTTC
cdr3_aa: CASSLIQGHEQYF

v_call: TRBV18
d_call: .
clone_size: .
j_call: TRBJ2-1
cdr3_nt: TGTGCCAGCTCACCACCTGCAGCCTACAATGAGCAGTTCTTC
cdr3_aa: CASSPPAAYNEQFF

v_call: TRBV5-1
d_call: TRBD2
clone_size: .
j_call: TRBJ2-1
cdr3_nt: TGCGCCAGCAGCTTGGGTAGCGGGGGGGCATGGGAGCAGTTCTTC
cdr3_aa: CASSLGSGGAWEQFF

v_call: TRBV5-1
d_call: .
clone_size: .
j_call: TRBJ2-5
cdr3_nt: TGCGCCAGCAGCATCGGAGAGACCCAGTACTTC
cdr3_aa: CASSIGETQYF

v_call: TRBV2
d_call: .
clone_size: .
j_call: TRBJ2-1
cdr3_nt: TGTGCCAGCAGGTTTACCGGGATCGATGAGCAGTTCTTC
cdr3_aa: CASRFTGIDEQFF

v_call: TRBV15
d_call: TRBD1
clone_size: once
j_call: TRBJ1-1
cdr3_nt: TGTGCCACCAGCAGGGACAGGGTTGACACTGAAGCTTTCTTT
cdr3_aa: CATSRDRVDTEAFF